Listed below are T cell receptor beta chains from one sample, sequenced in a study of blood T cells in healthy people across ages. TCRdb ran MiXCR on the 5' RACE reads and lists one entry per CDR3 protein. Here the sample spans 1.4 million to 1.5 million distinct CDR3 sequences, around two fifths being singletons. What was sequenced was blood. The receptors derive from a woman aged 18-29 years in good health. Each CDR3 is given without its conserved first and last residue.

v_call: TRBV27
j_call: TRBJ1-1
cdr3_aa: ASIPLIGAGGGTEAF

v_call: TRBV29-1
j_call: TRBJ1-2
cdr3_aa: SVDRSRDGYYGYT

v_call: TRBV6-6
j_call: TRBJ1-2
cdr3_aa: ASSPTDGGYT

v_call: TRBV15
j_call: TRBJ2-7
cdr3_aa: ATSRGKSATYEQY

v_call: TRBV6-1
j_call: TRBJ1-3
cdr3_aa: ASSDGRTGPSGNTIY

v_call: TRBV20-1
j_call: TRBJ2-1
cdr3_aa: SASPVNYQNEQF

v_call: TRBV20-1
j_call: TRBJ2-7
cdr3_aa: SAPLRDRVSYEQY

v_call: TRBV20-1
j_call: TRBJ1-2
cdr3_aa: SARDRVPRGYGYI

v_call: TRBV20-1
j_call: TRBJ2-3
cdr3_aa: SAPRLAGGWADTQY

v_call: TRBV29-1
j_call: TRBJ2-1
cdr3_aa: SVEDPGMDEQF

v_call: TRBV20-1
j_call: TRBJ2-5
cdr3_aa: SASKLAGKQY

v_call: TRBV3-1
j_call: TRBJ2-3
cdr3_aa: AGSQDFRGGDTQY

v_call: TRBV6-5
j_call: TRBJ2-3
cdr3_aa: ASRRPGRASTDTQY

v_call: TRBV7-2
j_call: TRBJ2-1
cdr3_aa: ASSPEPFNTEQF

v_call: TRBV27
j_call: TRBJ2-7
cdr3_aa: ASSVSSGYEQY

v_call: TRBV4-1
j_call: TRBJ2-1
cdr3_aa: ASSQDGSGGYEQF

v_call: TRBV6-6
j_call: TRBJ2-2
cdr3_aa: ASYWAGGTGELF

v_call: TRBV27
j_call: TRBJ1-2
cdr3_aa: ASSLEGRGSGYT

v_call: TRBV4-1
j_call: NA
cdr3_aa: ASSQPGTDLRPYEQY

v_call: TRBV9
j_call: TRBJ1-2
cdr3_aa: ASSGRGDRGNYGYT

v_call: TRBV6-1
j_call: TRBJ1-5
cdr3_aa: ASSAEQSNQPQH

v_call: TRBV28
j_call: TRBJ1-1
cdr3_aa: ASRPSVGRLNTEAF

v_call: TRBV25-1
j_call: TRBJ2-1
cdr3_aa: ASSPHWAGGLDEQF

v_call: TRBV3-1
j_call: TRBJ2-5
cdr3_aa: ASSQSSTRLAGERY